This T cell receptor beta chain is drawn from a study of blood T cell repertoires in COVID-19. Measured with immunoSEQ multiplex PCR; TCRdb has only the in-frame clones, and not every one. The sample lists roughly 260,000 clones; about 91% were seen once. The CDR3 extends over 15 amino acids. The germline gives CDR1 PRHDT, CDR2 FYEKMQ (reference sequence). J lost 1 base, V lost 1 base, and 3 bases had no gene match. V is TRBV13 and J is TRBJ2-5, with TRBD2 matching over 7 bases. What was sequenced was peripheral blood. The source of this sequence is a person aged 18 to 35 with COVID-19, enrolled during active disease. The CDR3 region is CASSLASGLQETQYF. Here the CDR3 DNA reads TGTGCCAGCAGCTTAGCTAGCGGTCTCCAAGAGACCCAGTACTTC.